These 5 T cell receptor beta chains share one sample of origin, sequenced in a study of cytomegalovirus exposure and HLA in healthy donors (dated by TCRdb to 2016 to 2017). The receptor library was made with the immunoSEQ multiplex PCR assay. The multiplex PCR relied on a mix of 60 forward primers for TCR Vbeta segments and 13 reverse primers for TCR Jbeta segments. TCRdb provides this immuneACCESS table in a form limited to in-frame rearrangements. Some clones are lacking; in checked studies, under half of them reflect an unresolved V gene, and why the rest are absent is not known. A total of fewer than 250,000 clones appear in this sample, 70% to 90% of them only once. The ten largest clones add up to approximately 2.8% of the sample. Sequences were obtained from PBMCs. Receptor source: a man aged 25-45 years in good health and CMV-seronegative.

This chain uses TRBV5-5 with TRBJ1-5; D unclear. V gave up 1 base and J gave up 5 bases, with 16 bases separating them. The CDR3 spans 16 residues. Germline values: CDR1 SGHKS, CDR2 YYEKEE (reference sequence). The CDR3 sequence is CASSLFPGSIDQPQHF. The CDR3 DNA is TGTGCCAGCAGCTTGTTCCCCGGGAGCATCGATCAGCCCCAGCATTTT.

The chain employs TRBV7-2 and TRBJ1-6; unclear D gene. The germline CDR1 and CDR2 sequences are SGHTA and FQGNSA. CDR3 length equals 15 residues. V shed 5 bases and J shed 0 bases, with 8 bases lying between them. The CDR3 loop reads CASSPSGSYNSPLHF. CDR3 sequence (DNA): TGTGCCAGCAGCCCGTCAGGCTCCTATAATTCACCCCTCCACTTT.

This chain uses TRBV28 with TRBJ2-1; 7 nucleotides align to TRBD1. Germline values: CDR1 MDHEN, CDR2 SYDVKM. The trim removed 1 base at V and 6 bases at J, leaving 6 bases unmatched. The CDR3 runs 15 residues. CDR3 nucleotides: TGTGCCAGCAGTTTATTACAGGGGTTGTTCAATGAGCAGTTCTTC. This codes for CASSLLQGLFNEQFF.

The chain has TRBV29-1 and TRBJ2-2; D remains ambiguous. This CDR3 comprises 13 residues. The V and J ends lost 7 bases and 1 base respectively, with 10 bases between them. The V gene's germline CDR1 is SQVTM and CDR2 ANQGSEA. The CDR3 DNA reads TGCAGCGCCTTCTGGCAGAACACCGGGGAGCTGTTTTTT. It is translated as CSAFWQNTGELFF.

V is TRBV5-4 and J is TRBJ2-5, with 9 bases aligning to TRBD2. Germline values: CDR1 SGHNT, CDR2 YYREEE (reference sequence). The CDR3 is made up of 15 amino acids. The trim removed 0 bases at V and 4 bases at J, leaving 4 bases unmatched. The CDR3, as DNA: TGTGCCAGCAGCTTGGAAGCGGGGGGTCGAGAGACCCAGTACTTC. Translating gives CASSLEAGGRETQYF. Based on the CDR3 plus reference TRBV5-4 and TRBJ2-5, the full variable domain is ETGVTQSPTHLIKTRGQQVTLRCSSQSGHNTVSWYQQALGQGPQFIFQYYREEENGRGNFPPRFSGLQFPNYSSELNVNALELDDSALYLCASSLEAGGRETQYFGPGTRLLVL.